Many counts were recorded for the clone carrying this T cell receptor (beta chain). Its antigen is undetermined. The entry originates in a study of CD8+CD57+ T cells in acquired aplastic anemia. Study-level information: For CD4+ cells, healthy donors had an average of approximately 10 million reads.

Study conclusions and caveats: Patients and controls had in common approximately 30 CD8+ CDR3 sequences.

The TCR beta profiling, which covered VDJ combination and CDR3 sequence, was carried out using genomic DNA as the template. In TCRdb, the reads were re-called with MiXCR into one record per CDR3 protein. Among about 400,000 distinct CDR3 sequences listed, roughly 64% were seen once. The receptor comes from a human donor in good health, serving as a control. Material for sequencing was sorted CD4+, CD8+, or CD8+CD57+ T cells (not recorded which) from PBMCs.

CDR3 nucleotide sequence: TGTGCCAGCAGCGAGGAAGGGGGCCTTGGCACAGATACGCAGTATTTT. Protein sequence: CASSEEGGLGTDTQYF. The chain links TRBV25-1 to TRBJ2-3, with 7 bases fitting TRBD1. V trimming: 6 bases; J trimming: 1 base; junction bases outside the gene matches: 10. This CDR3 region has 16 residues. Germline assignment: CDR1 MGHDK and CDR2 SYGVNS.